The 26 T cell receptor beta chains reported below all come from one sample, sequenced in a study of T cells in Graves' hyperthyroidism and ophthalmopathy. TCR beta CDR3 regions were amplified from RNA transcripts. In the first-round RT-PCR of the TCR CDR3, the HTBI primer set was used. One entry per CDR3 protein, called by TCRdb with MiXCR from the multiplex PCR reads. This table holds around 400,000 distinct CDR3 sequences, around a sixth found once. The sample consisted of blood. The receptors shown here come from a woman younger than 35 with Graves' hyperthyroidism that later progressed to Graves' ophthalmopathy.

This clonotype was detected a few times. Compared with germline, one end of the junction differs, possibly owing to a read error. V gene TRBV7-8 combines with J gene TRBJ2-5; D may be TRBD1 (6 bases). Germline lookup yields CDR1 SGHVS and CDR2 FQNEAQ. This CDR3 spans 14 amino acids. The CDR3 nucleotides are TGTGCCAGCAGCTTTTACAGGGTTAGGGAGATCCAGTACTTC. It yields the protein CASSFYRVREIQYF. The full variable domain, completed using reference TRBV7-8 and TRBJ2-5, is GAGVSQSPRYKVAKRGQDVALRCDPISGHVSLFWYQQALGQGPEFLTYFQNEAQLDKSGLPSDRFFAERPEGSVSTLKIQRTQQEDSAVYLCASSFYRVREIQYFGPGTRLLVL.

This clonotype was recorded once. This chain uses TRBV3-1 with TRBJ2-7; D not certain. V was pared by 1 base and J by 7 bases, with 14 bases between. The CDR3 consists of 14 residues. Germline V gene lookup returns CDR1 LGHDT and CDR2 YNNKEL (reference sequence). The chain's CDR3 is CASSQALTVREQYF. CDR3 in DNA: TGTGCCAGCAGCCAAGCCCTAACGGTTCGGGAGCAGTACTTC.

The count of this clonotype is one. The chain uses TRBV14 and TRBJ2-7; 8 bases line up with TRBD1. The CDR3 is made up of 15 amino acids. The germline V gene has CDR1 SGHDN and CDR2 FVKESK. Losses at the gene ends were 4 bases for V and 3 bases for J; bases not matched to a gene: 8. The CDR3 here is CASSPWTGRNYEQYF. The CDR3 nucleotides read TGTGCCAGCAGCCCTTGGACAGGGCGAAACTACGAGCAGTACTTC. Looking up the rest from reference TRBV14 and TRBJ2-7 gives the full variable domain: EAGVTQFPSHSVIEKGQTVTLRCDPISGHDNLYWYRRVMGKEIKFLLHFVKESKQDESGMPNNRFLAERTGGTYSTLKVQPAELEDSGVYFCASSPWTGRNYEQYFGPGTRLTVT.

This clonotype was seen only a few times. The CDR3 nucleotides read TGTGCCATCAGTGAGAACCAGGGGTTGAACGTAATCAATGAGCAGTTCTTC. Translated: CAISENQGLNVINEQFF. This chain uses TRBV10-3 with TRBJ2-1; tentative D call: TRBD1 (6 bases). The CDR3 loop spans 17 amino acids. Germline V CDR1 and CDR2: ENHRY, SYGVKD. V was cut by 2 bases and J by 6 bases, with 20 bases left in between.

The CDR3 sequence: CASSGGLATYNEQFF. The CDR3 coding sequence is TGTGCCAGCAGTGGTGGACTAGCGACCTACAATGAGCAGTTCTTC. The chain carries TRBV6-1 and TRBJ2-1, with TRBD2 identical over 9 bases. Germline values: CDR1 MNHNS, CDR2 SASEGT. V dropped 4 bases and J dropped 2; count of bases not matched to a gene: 3. This CDR3 region has 15 residues.

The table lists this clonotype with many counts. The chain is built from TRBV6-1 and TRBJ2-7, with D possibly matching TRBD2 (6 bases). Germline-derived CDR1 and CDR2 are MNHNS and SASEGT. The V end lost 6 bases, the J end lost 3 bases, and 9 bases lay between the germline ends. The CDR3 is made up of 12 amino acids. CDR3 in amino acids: CASSTGLYEQYF. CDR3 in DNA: TGTGCCAGCAGCACGGGACTCTACGAGCAGTACTTC.

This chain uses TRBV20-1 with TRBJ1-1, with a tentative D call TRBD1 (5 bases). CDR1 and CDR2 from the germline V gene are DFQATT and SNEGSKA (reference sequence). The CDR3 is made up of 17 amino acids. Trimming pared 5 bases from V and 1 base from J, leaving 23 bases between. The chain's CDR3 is CSALPTDRGWTNTEAFF. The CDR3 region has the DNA TGCAGTGCTCTGCCGACTGACAGAGGTTGGACGAACACTGAAGCTTTCTTT.

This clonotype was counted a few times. CDR3 DNA: TGCAGTGCTGGCTGGGGTCAGAGCACAGATACGCAGTATTTT. It codes for CSAGWGQSTDTQYF. The chain combines TRBV20-1 with TRBJ2-3; D not resolved. V lost 5 bases and J 0 bases, leaving 12 bases between the germline ends. Germline CDR1 DFQATT, CDR2 SNEGSKA (reference sequence). The CDR3 sequence is 14 residues long.

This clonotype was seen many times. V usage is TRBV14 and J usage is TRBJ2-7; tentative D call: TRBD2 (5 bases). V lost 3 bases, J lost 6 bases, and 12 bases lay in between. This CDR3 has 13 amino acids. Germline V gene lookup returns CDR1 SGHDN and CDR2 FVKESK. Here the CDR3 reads CASSHKPRGEQYF. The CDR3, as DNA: TGTGCCAGCAGCCACAAACCACGGGGCGAGCAGTACTTC.

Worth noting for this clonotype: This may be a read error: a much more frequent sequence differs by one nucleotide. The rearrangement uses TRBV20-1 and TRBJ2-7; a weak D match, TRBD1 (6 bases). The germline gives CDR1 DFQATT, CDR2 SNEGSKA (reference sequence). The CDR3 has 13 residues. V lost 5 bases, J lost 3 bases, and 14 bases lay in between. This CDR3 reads CSAGVDSLYEQYF. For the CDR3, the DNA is TGCAGTGCTGGAGTGGACAGTCTCTACGAGCAGTACTTC.

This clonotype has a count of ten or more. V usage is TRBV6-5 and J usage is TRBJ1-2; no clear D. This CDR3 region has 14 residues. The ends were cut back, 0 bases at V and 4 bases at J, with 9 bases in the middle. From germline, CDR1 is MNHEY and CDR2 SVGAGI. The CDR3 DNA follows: TGTGCCAGCAGTTACTCGTTGAGGAGCTATGGCTACACCTTC. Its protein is CASSYSLRSYGYTF.

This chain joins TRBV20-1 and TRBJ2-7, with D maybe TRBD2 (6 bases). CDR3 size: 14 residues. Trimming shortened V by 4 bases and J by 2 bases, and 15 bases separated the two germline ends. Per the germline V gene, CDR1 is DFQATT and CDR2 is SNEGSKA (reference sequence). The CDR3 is CSANYGTPTYEQYF. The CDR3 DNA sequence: TGCAGTGCTAACTACGGGACTCCCACCTACGAGCAGTACTTC.

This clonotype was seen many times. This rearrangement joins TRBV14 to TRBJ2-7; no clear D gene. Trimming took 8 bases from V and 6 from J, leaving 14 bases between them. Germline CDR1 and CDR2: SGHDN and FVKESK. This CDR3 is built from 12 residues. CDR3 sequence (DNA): TGTGCCAGCGGGCAGCAGAATCTCGAGCAGTACTTC. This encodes CASGQQNLEQYF.

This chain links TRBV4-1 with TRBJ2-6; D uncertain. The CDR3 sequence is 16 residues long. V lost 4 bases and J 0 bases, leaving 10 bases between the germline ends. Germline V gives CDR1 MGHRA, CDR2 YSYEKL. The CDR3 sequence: CASSPPPTSGANVLTF. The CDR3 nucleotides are TGCGCCAGCAGCCCCCCCCCCACCTCTGGGGCCAACGTCCTGACTTTC.

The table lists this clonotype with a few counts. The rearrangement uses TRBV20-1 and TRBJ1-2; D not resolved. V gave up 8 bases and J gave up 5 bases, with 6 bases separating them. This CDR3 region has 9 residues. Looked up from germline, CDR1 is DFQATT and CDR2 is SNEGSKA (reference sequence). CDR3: CSPQYGYTF. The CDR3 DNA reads TGCAGTCCGCAGTATGGCTACACCTTC.

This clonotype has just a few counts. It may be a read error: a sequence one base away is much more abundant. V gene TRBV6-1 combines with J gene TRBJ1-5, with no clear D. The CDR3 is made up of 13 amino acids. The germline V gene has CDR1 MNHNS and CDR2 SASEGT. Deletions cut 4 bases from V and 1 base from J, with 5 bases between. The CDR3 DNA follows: TGTGCCAGCAGTGTTATGAGCAATCAGCCCCAGCATTTT. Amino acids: CASSVMSNQPQHF.

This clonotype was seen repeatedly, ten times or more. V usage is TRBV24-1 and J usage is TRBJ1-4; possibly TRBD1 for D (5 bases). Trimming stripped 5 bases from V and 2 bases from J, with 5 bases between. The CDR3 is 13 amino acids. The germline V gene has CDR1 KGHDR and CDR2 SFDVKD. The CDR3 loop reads CATSGGTNEKLFF. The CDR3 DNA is TGTGCCACCAGTGGGGGGACTAATGAAAAACTGTTTTTT.

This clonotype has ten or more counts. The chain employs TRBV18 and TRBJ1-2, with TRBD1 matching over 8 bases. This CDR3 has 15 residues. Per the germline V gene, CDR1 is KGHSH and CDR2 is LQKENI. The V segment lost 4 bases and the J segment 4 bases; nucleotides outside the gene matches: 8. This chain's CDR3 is CASSRQGQVLYGYTF. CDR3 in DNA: TGTGCCAGCTCACGCCAGGGACAGGTGCTCTATGGCTACACCTTC.

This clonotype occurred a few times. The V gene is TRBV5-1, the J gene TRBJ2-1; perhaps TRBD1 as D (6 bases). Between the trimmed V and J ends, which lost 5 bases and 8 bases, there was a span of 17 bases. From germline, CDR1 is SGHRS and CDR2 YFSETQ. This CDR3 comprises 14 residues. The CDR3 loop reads CASSLAQGQDEQFF. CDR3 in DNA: TGCGCCAGCAGTCTGGCCCAGGGGCAAGATGAGCAGTTCTTC.

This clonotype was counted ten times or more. The CDR3 nucleotides read TGTGCCAGCAGGGACAGGGGGAGCTCCTACGAGCAGTACTTC. It translates to CASRDRGSSYEQYF. V is TRBV6-2 or TRBV6-3 and J is TRBJ2-7, with 10 bases aligning to TRBD1. Germline CDR1 reads MNHEY; CDR2 reads SVGEGT. This CDR3 comprises 14 residues. The trim removed 6 bases at V and 0 bases at J, leaving 2 bases unmatched.

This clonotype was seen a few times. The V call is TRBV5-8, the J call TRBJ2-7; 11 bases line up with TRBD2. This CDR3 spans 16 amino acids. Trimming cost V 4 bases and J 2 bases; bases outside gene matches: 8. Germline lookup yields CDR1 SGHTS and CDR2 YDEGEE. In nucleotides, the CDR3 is TGTGCCAGCAGCCAATACCTAGCGGGAGGCACCTACGAGCAGTACTTC. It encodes CASSQYLAGGTYEQYF. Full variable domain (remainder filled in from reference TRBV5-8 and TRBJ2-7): EAGVTQSPTHLIKTRGQQATLRCSPISGHTSVYWYQQALGLGLQFLLWYDEGEERNRGNFPPRFSGRQFPNYSSELNVNALELEDSALYLCASSQYLAGGTYEQYFGPGTRLTVT.

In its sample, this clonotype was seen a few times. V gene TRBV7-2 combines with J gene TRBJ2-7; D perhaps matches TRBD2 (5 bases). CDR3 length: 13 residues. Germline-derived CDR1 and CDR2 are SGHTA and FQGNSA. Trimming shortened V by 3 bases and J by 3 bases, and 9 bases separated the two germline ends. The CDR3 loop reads CASSFGLLYEQYF. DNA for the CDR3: TGTGCCAGCAGCTTTGGACTCCTCTACGAGCAGTACTTC.

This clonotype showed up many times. The CDR3 DNA sequence: TGTGCCAGCGGAACCTCGGGGCTGGTCACTGAAGCTTTCTTT. This gives the protein CASGTSGLVTEAFF. The chain recombines TRBV7-2 with TRBJ1-1; D may be TRBD1 (5 bases). The V end lost 8 bases, the J end lost 4 bases, and 17 bases lay between the germline ends. From germline, CDR1 is SGHTA and CDR2 FQGNSA. This CDR3 has 14 residues.

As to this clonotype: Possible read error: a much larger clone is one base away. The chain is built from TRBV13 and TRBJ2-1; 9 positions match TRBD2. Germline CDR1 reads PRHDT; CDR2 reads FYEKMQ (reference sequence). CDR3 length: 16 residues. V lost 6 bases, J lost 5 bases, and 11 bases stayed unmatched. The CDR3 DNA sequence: TGTGCCAGCAGACTCCGGACTAGCGTGGGGAACAATGAGCAGTTCTTC. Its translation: CASRLRTSVGNNEQFF.

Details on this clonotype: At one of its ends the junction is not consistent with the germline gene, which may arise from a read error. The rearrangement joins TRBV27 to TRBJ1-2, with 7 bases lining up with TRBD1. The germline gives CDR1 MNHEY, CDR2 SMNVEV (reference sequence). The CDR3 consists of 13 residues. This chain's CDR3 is CASSWRQGNGHTF. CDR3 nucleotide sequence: TGTGCCAGCAGTTGGAGACAGGGAAATGGCCACACCTTC.

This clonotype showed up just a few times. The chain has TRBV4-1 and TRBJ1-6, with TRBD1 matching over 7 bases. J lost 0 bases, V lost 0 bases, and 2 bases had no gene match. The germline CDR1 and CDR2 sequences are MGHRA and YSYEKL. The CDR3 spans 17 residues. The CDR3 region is CASSQEAGGSYNSPLHF. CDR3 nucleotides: TGCGCCAGCAGCCAAGAAGCAGGGGGCTCCTATAATTCACCCCTCCACTTT.